One sample yielded the 27 T cell receptor beta chains listed below, sequenced in a study of blood T cell repertoires in COVID-19. The protocol was immunoSEQ multiplex PCR, while the TCRdb copy is restricted to in-frame clones and leaves out a portion. The sample has roughly 100,000 clones; 87% are singletons. What was sequenced was peripheral blood. All receptors come from a man aged 45-65 years in a cohort sampled during active COVID-19.

V gene TRBV27 combines with J gene TRBJ2-5; 11 bases fit TRBD1. Germline lookup yields CDR1 MNHEY and CDR2 SMNVEV (reference sequence). This CDR3 spans 14 amino acids. Trimming cost V 5 bases and J 5 bases; bases outside gene matches: 4. The DNA for the CDR3 is TGTGCCAGCAGTCCCGGGACAGGGGGGGAGACCCAGTACTTC. Its translation is CASSPGTGGETQYF.

The chain couples TRBV10-3 to TRBJ2-5; D might be TRBD2 (7 bases). Germline V gene lookup returns CDR1 ENHRY and CDR2 SYGVKD. There are 15 residues in the CDR3. V was clipped by 4 bases and J by 3 bases, with 15 bases between them. The CDR3 sequence: CAISVGGGPEETQYF. The CDR3 DNA is TGTGCCATCAGTGTTGGCGGGGGCCCCGAAGAGACCCAGTACTTC.

This chain joins TRBV5-4 and TRBJ2-2, with TRBD1 as a possible D gene (6 bases). Germline values: CDR1 SGHNT, CDR2 YYREEE (reference sequence). This CDR3 comprises 17 residues. The ends were cut back, 5 bases at V and 3 bases at J, with 20 bases in the middle. CDR3 amino acids: CASRSGSDRWDTGELFF. The CDR3, as DNA: TGTGCCAGCAGAAGTGGCAGCGACAGGTGGGACACCGGGGAGCTGTTTTTT.

The chain has TRBV10-3 and TRBJ2-2; 7 positions match TRBD1. Germline CDR1 ENHRY, CDR2 SYGVKD. V lost 10 bases and J lost 3; bases outside the gene matches: 5. The CDR3 extends over 13 amino acids. The CDR3 sequence is CATAGTDTGELFF. The DNA of the CDR3 is TGTGCCACAGCCGGGACAGACACCGGGGAGCTGTTTTTT.

This chain links TRBV3-1 (or the pseudogene TRBV3-2) with TRBJ2-1; 10 bases fit TRBD2. CDR3 size: 16 residues. J lost 6 bases, V lost 4 bases, and 9 bases had no gene match. Germline V lookup: CDR1 LGHDT, CDR2 YNNKEL (reference sequence). Here the CDR3 DNA reads TGTGCCAGCAGCCGACGGGGAAGCGGGGGGGCCAATGAGCAGTTCTTC. It is translated as CASSRRGSGGANEQFF.

This clone was counted a single time. V is TRBV28 and J is TRBJ2-2, with 7 bases lining up with TRBD1. CDR3 length equals 15 residues. J gave up 3 bases and V 7 bases, and 8 bases lay outside the gene matches. The V gene's germline CDR1 is MDHEN and CDR2 SYDVKM. DNA for the CDR3: TGTGCCAGCACCATCCGGGACAGTTACACCGGGGAGCTGTTTTTT. Its protein product is CASTIRDSYTGELFF.

This chain joins TRBV2 and TRBJ1-6, with D uncertain. CDR1 and CDR2 (germline): SNHLY, FYNNEI. V lost 7 bases to trimming and J lost 7 bases, with 14 bases between them. This CDR3 comprises 14 residues. DNA for the CDR3: TGTGCCAGCACCGAGGATGGATCGAATTCACCCCTCCACTTT. Translation gives CASTEDGSNSPLHF.

This clone has a single count. V is TRBV24-1 and J is TRBJ2-1; possible D gene TRBD2, 7 bases. The CDR3 runs 16 residues. The germline V gene has CDR1 KGHDR and CDR2 SFDVKD. Deletions cut 0 bases from V and 7 bases from J, with 15 bases between. This chain's CDR3 is CATSDLGGGFANEQFF. CDR3 sequence (DNA): TGTGCCACCAGTGATTTGGGGGGGGGCTTCGCAAATGAGCAGTTCTTC.

The chain employs TRBV29-1 and TRBJ2-7; the match to TRBD2 covers 7 bases. This CDR3 has 11 amino acids. The germline CDR1 and CDR2 sequences are SQVTM and ANQGSEA. J gave up 7 bases and V 6 bases, and 6 bases lay outside the gene matches. The chain's CDR3 is CSVHVGGEQYV. The CDR3 DNA is TGCAGCGTACACGTGGGGGGGGAGCAGTACGTC.

The chain joins TRBV13 to TRBJ2-2; 9 nucleotides match TRBD1. The J segment lost 6 bases and the V segment lost 2 bases, leaving 10 bases of the junction unmatched. Germline CDR1 is PRHDT and CDR2 is FYEKMQ (reference sequence). CDR3 length equals 17 residues. CDR3 sequence (DNA): TGTGCCAGCAGCTTAAGGTTTCACAGGGGGCGTCCCGGGGAGCTGTTTTTT. Protein sequence: CASSLRFHRGRPGELFF.

This sequence joins TRBV5-1 and TRBJ1-3; no clear D. V was shortened by 1 base and J by 2 bases, with 7 bases between the two germline ends. Germline V CDR1 and CDR2: SGHRS, YFSETQ. CDR3 size: 14 residues. The CDR3 here is CASSLQTAGNTIYF. The CDR3 coding sequence is TGCGCCAGCAGCTTGCAAACGGCTGGAAACACCATATATTTT. The full variable domain, its missing parts supplied by reference TRBV5-1 and TRBJ1-3, is KAGVTQTPRYLIKTRGQQVTLSCSPISGHRSVSWYQQTPGQGLQFLFEYFSETQRNKGNFPGRFSGRQFSNSRSEMNVSTLELGDSALYLCASSLQTAGNTIYFGEGSWLTVV.

This clone appeared a single time. The gene calls are TRBV27 and TRBJ2-1; 12 bases align to TRBD2. The CDR3 is made up of 15 amino acids. V was pared by 4 bases and J by 4 bases, with 2 bases of the junction left unmatched. Germline V gene sequence: CDR1 MNHEY, CDR2 SMNVEV (reference sequence). The CDR3 region has the DNA TGTGCCAGCAGTTCCGGGACTAGCGGGTACAATGAGCAGTTCTTC. Translation: CASSSGTSGYNEQFF.

This clone was seen only once. The CDR3 loop reads CASSQPGQVGRNEKLFF. CDR3 DNA: TGTGCCAGCAGCCAGCCCGGACAGGTCGGGAGAAATGAAAAACTGTTTTTT. V usage is TRBV4-2 and J usage is TRBJ1-4; 7 positions agree with TRBD1. The V segment lost 3 bases and the J segment 5 bases; nucleotides outside the gene matches: 12. The CDR3 sequence is 17 residues long. Germline V gene sequence: CDR1 LGHNA, CDR2 YNFKEQ.

V is TRBV28 and J is TRBJ2-1, with TRBD2 matching 11 bases. This CDR3 is 19 amino acids long. Per the germline V gene, CDR1 is MDHEN and CDR2 is SYDVKM. Losses at the gene ends were 4 bases for V and 1 base for J; bases not matched to a gene: 12. CDR3 sequence reads: CASSSHTLAGGQSYNEQFF. DNA of the CDR3: TGTGCCAGCAGTTCCCATACTCTAGCGGGGGGCCAATCCTACAATGAGCAGTTCTTC. Complete variable domain (other parts from reference TRBV28 and TRBJ2-1): DVKVTQSSRYLVKRTGEKVFLECVQDMDHENMFWYRQDPGLGLRLIYFSYDVKMKEKGDIPEGYSVSREKKERFSLILESASTNQTSMYLCASSSHTLAGGQSYNEQFFGPGTRLTVL.

The genes are TRBV3-1 (or the pseudogene TRBV3-2) and TRBJ2-5; 10 nucleotides align to TRBD2. The CDR3 is 16 amino acids. The V gene end was trimmed by 4 bases and the J gene end by 5 bases; junction bases not matched to a gene: 10. From germline, CDR1 is LGHDT and CDR2 YNNKEL (reference sequence). CDR3 DNA sequence: TGTGCCAGCAGCCTAGGTTCTAGCGGGGGACGGGAGACCCAGTACTTC. It translates to CASSLGSSGGRETQYF.

The chain carries TRBV28 and TRBJ2-2; D may be TRBD1 (5 bases). Germline assignment: CDR1 MDHEN and CDR2 SYDVKM. Trimming removed 3 bases from V and 8 bases from J, with 16 bases in between. The CDR3 is 15 residues long. The CDR3: CASSFVGQGSGELFF. The CDR3 nucleotides read TGTGCCAGCAGTTTTGTAGGGCAGGGATCGGGGGAGCTGTTTTTT. Looking up the rest from reference TRBV28 and TRBJ2-2 gives the full variable domain: DVKVTQSSRYLVKRTGEKVFLECVQDMDHENMFWYRQDPGLGLRLIYFSYDVKMKEKGDIPEGYSVSREKKERFSLILESASTNQTSMYLCASSFVGQGSGELFFGEGSRLTVL.

The V and J genes are TRBV3-1 (or the pseudogene TRBV3-2) and TRBJ2-3; TRBD2 agrees at 8 bases. Germline CDR1 is LGHDT and CDR2 is YNNKEL (reference sequence). This CDR3 contains 14 residues. V shed 2 bases, J shed 8 bases, and the junction held 6 bases outside the gene matches. In nucleotides, the CDR3 is TGTGCCAGCAGCCAAAGTAGCGGGGAGGTTACGCAGTATTTT. It specifies CASSQSSGEVTQYF.

The V gene is TRBV6-5, the J gene TRBJ2-5, with 7 bases matching TRBD2. The CDR3 runs 14 residues. Germline V gene lookup returns CDR1 MNHEY and CDR2 SVGAGI. Losses at the gene ends were 2 bases for V and 5 bases for J; bases not matched to a gene: 5. The CDR3 is CASSYGQGGETQYF. In DNA form, the CDR3 reads TGTGCCAGCAGTTACGGGCAGGGAGGGGAGACCCAGTACTTC.

This clone was seen only once. This CDR3 is CASSFDLQGGNYGYTF. The CDR3 DNA reads TGCGCCAGCAGCTTTGATTTGCAGGGTGGTAACTATGGCTACACCTTC. The rearrangement uses TRBV5-1 and TRBJ1-2; tentatively, D is TRBD1 (5 bases). Germline CDR1 reads SGHRS; CDR2 reads YFSETQ. Trimming removed 2 bases from V and 1 base from J, with 15 bases in between. CDR3 length: 16 amino acids.

CDR3 sequence: CASTTGSNQPQHF. The CDR3 DNA reads TGTGCCAGCACTACAGGTAGCAATCAGCCCCAGCATTTT. The V call is TRBV12-3 or TRBV12-4, the J call TRBJ1-5; tentatively, D is TRBD1 (5 bases). CDR3 size: 13 residues. Trimming took off 7 bases at V and 0 bases at J, with 7 bases between the two ends.

The V call is TRBV18, the J call TRBJ2-3, with a tentative D call TRBD2 (6 bases). Germline V gene sequence: CDR1 KGHSH, CDR2 LQKENI. CDR3 length: 15 residues. V dropped 4 bases and J dropped 2 bases, with 13 bases sitting between them. The DNA for the CDR3 is TGTGCCAGCTCACGGGCAGGAGGGTACACAGATACGCAGTATTTT. Its translation: CASSRAGGYTDTQYF.

This clone was detected only a few times. This chain joins TRBV29-1 and TRBJ1-1, with D tentatively TRBD1 (5 bases). The CDR3 length is 13 residues. Trimming removed 4 bases at V and 0 bases at J, with 9 bases between. Germline V gene lookup returns CDR1 SQVTM and CDR2 ANQGSEA. The CDR3 is CSVGRQMNTEAFF. The DNA of the CDR3 is TGCAGCGTTGGGCGACAGATGAACACTGAAGCTTTCTTT.

This clone appeared a single time. This rearrangement joins TRBV4-2 to TRBJ2-1; D might be TRBD2 (6 bases). The germline V gene encodes CDR1 LGHNA and CDR2 YNFKEQ. CDR3 length equals 13 residues. Trimming shortened V by 3 bases and J by 10 bases, and 13 bases separated the two germline ends. The CDR3 DNA reads TGTGCCAGCAGCCAGTATCCCAGCGGGGAGCAGTTCTTC. The encoded protein is CASSQYPSGEQFF.

J is TRBJ2-6 and V is TRBV21-1; the table's D call of TRBD1 was not tested on the DNA. TRBV21-1 constitutes a pseudogene. The CDR3 totals 17 residues. The CDR3 here is CASSKVGPYSGANVLTF. CDR3 nucleotides: TGTGCCAGCAGCAAAGTTGGGCCTTACTCTGGGGCCAACGTCCTGACTTTC.

The V gene is TRBV16, the J gene TRBJ2-7; 9 bases map to TRBD1. The CDR3 totals 14 residues. CDR1 is KGHSY, CDR2 FQNENV, per germline. The CDR3 protein is CASAGTGNIYEQYF. The DNA of the CDR3 is TGTGCTTCAGCCGGGACAGGGAATATCTACGAGCAGTACTTC. Filled out from reference TRBV16 and TRBJ2-7, the complete variable domain reads GEEVAQTPKHLVRGEGQKAKLYCAPIKGHSYVFWYQQVLKNEFKFLISFQNENVFDETGMPKERFSAKCLPNSPCSLEIQATKLEDSAVYFCASAGTGNIYEQYFGPGTRLTVT.

The gene calls are TRBV7-2 and TRBJ2-7, with 10 bases fitting TRBD2. This CDR3 region has 15 residues. In germline, CDR1 is SGHTA, CDR2 FQGNSA. V trimming: 5 bases; J trimming: 9 bases; junction bases outside the gene matches: 13. CDR3 sequence: CASSPGGLAGERQYF. The CDR3 nucleotides read TGTGCCAGCAGCCCAGGGGGGCTAGCGGGGGAACGGCAGTACTTC.

The chain employs TRBV19 and TRBJ2-5; the match to TRBD1 covers 9 bases. The junction had 4 bases not matched to a gene; V was cut back by 7 bases and J by 4 bases. Germline CDR1 is LNHDA and CDR2 is SQIVND (reference sequence). The CDR3 is 13 amino acids. CDR3: CASKPQGAETQYF. DNA for the CDR3: TGTGCCAGTAAGCCACAGGGGGCAGAGACCCAGTACTTC.